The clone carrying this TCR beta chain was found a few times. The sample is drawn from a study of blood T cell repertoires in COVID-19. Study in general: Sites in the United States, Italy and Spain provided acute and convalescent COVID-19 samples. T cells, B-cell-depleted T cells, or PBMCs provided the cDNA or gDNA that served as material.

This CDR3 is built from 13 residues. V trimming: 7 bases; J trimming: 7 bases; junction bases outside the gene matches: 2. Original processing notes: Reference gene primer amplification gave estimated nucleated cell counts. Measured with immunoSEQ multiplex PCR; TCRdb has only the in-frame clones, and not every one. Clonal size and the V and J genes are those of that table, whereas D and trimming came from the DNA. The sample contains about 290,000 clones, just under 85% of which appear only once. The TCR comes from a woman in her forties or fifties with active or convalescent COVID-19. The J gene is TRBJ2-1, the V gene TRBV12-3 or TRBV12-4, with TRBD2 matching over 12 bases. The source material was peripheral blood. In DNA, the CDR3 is TGTGCCAGCAAACTAGCGGGAGGAAATGAGCAGTTCTTC. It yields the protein CASKLAGGNEQFF.